The entry below gives a single T cell receptor (beta chain) sequence along with its context. What it recognizes is unknown. Sequenced by immunoSEQ multiplex PCR; TCRdb stores in-frame clones only, minus some. The table records approximately 22,000 clones, more than 90% of them present only once. Germline V lookup: CDR1 SQVTM, CDR2 ANQGSEA. V lost 5 bases and J 4 bases, leaving 11 bases between the germline ends. CDR3 length: 12 amino acids. This sample was included in a study of T cell repertoires and Cas9 in healthy adults. Study results and limitations: Reportedly, SpCas9-reactive effector T cell proliferation and function were mitigated by SpCas9-reactive Tregs in vitro.

The sequencing input was CD4+ effector T cells (CD127+, CD25-, CD137-, CD154-) from PBMCs; culture status not recorded. V is TRBV29-1 and J is TRBJ1-2; no reliable D call. This clonotype was sampled from a human donor in good health. The CDR3 nucleotides read TGCAGCGTTAAATCGGACGGCTATGGCTACACCTTC. It encodes CSVKSDGYGYTF. The full variable domain, completed using reference TRBV29-1 and TRBJ1-2, is SAVISQKPSRDICQRGTSLTIQCQVDSQVTMMFWYRQQPGQSLTLIATANQGSEATYESGFVIDKFPISRPNLTFSTLTVSNMSPEDSSIYLCSVKSDGYGYTFGSGTRLTVV.